This record looks at one T cell receptor beta chain sequence and its context. Its antigen is still unknown. No clone much larger than this one lies a single base away; base qualities are absent. Library creation used the immunoSEQ multiplex PCR assay. For the multiplex PCR, a mixture combining 60 forward primers for TCR Vbeta segments and 13 reverse primers for TCR Jbeta segments was used. The CDR3 region of rearranged TCR beta genes was amplified from genomic DNA by a multiplex PCR assay. On the Illumina HiSeq System, the amplified TCR beta libraries were sequenced as 87-base-pair reads. From the authors' description of their analysis: Across the 700 or so repertoires, a later analysis counted tens of millions of unique TCR beta chains, roughly 11 million of which were shared by at least two donors. Raw reads were error-corrected and collapsed into unique sequences by a nearest-neighbor algorithm in which closely related sequences were merged to remove PCR and sequencing errors. V, D and J gene segments were assigned by aligning CDR3 sequences to IMGT reference sequences. For a sequence to be retained, a match of at least six nucleotides to both a V gene segment and a J gene segment was required. Rearrangements were called productive when the CDR3 lacked stop codons and stayed in frame with V and J; all others were non-productive. CDR3 was defined according to IMGT convention as the region running from the second conserved V-encoded cysteine to the conserved J-encoded phenylalanine. In an earlier analysis of around 540 of the donors, sequences lacking an unambiguous match to a single V gene segment were excluded. In an earlier analysis of 587 of the donors, V segments were called functional above 56.7% productive rearrangements and were called segregating when the between-donor standard deviation exceeded 5%. A statistical classification framework was built to diagnose cytomegalovirus status from the catalog of TCR beta chain sequences. In a later analysis, TCR nucleotide sequences were compared against IMGT/GENE-DB human TR gene sequences so that V and J genes could be assigned. Using the TCRdist pipeline, a later analysis assigned CDR3 sequences along with most-parsimonious VDJ recombination scenarios. In a later analysis, each TCR beta chain was defined by its CDR3 amino acid sequence together with its V-gene family, and reads lacking a unique V-gene family were excluded. To address suspected cross-contamination and a sequencing artifact, a later analysis removed 592 highly shared, low-generation-probability nucleotide sequences. In a later analysis, a clonal expansion index for each public chain was calculated from normalized within-repertoire ranks of inferred template counts. Generation probabilities in a later analysis came from a VDJ recombination model fitted to out-of-frame rearrangements, and those results were checked against IGoR. A later analysis scored TCR-TCR, TCR-HLA and TCR-CMV co-occurrence with hypergeometric tests, applying a repertoire-size bias correction to TCR pairs. False discovery rates were estimated in a later analysis by permuting HLA or CMV assignments 20 times. In a later analysis, co-occurring TCRs were grouped with DBSCAN, and TCRdist sequence similarity was added when clustering was performed within HLA-allele-positive subsets. Repertoires with fewer than 30,000 or more than 120,000 public chains, plus five repertoires with anomalous nucleotide sharing, were excluded from co-occurrence clustering. TCRdb stores this immuneACCESS table with in-frame sequences only. Part of the clones is absent; in the studies checked, under half of the shortfall reflects unresolved V genes, and no reason is known for the rest. V, J and clone size were drawn from that table, and D and trimming were deduced from the DNA. The sample contains over 50,000 clones, about 80% of them found a single time. The ten largest clones add up to approximately 1.7% of the sample.

In total, 600 or so healthy bone marrow donors made up the cohort. At the time of sampling, all cohort members were nominally healthy, though unrecorded immune exposures were likely present. The donor was CMV seronegative and belonged to the group of 352 seronegative cohort members. Each donor provided a peripheral blood sample, and peripheral blood mononuclear cells were used for TCR beta sequencing. Genomic DNA extraction from the blood cell samples was performed with the Qiagen DNeasy Blood Extraction Kit. The data derive from a study of cytomegalovirus exposure and HLA in healthy donors (dated by TCRdb to 2017 to 2019). Background for the entire study: An earlier analysis of approximately 640 of the donors reported approximately 270 Gb of sequence data and 100 million to 130 million unique TCR beta sequences from about 200 million T cells. An early release covering just under 650 HLA-typed donors comprised about 300 gigabases of sequencing data and some 79 million unique TCR sequences. Of the 300 to 500 genotyped donors, more than 75% were placed in the genetic ancestry cluster associated with self-reported Caucasian donors. The study aimed to test whether cataloging public T cell receptors could reveal signatures of past pathogen exposure. The T cell repertoires of 550 to 850 subjects were profiled by immunosequencing and related to cytomegalovirus serostatus. A separate validation cohort of roughly 120 different subjects was used in addition to the 666-subject first cohort. The study combined high-throughput TCR immunosequencing, statistical association of individual TCRs with disease status, and machine learning to predict cytomegalovirus infection status. A later analysis re-examined previously published TCR beta repertoires from just over 650 donors and added high-resolution HLA genotyping to investigate patterns of TCR occurrence. Rather than drawing on any new phenotypic data, the later analysis identified candidate immune exposures from TCR beta sequences and the way those sequences occurred across donors. To decide whether each TCR beta V gene segment behaved as functional or pseudogenic, an earlier analysis of some 600 of the donors relied on high-throughput TCR beta sequencing. Donor age, sex, ethnicity and CMV serostatus were compiled alongside the repertoire data. In a later genetic analysis, genome-wide SNP genotypes for about three fifths of the 666 donors were used, and that subset was treated as a discovery cohort. All discovery cohort repertoires had been generated on a single sequencing platform. HLA typing covered class I and class II loci at four-digit resolution. Typing coverage varied by locus: roughly 620-640 donors for A, B, C, DRB1 and DQB1; about 520 for DQA1; about 570 for DPA1; roughly 470 for DPB1. Roughly 5 DR-DQ haplotypes were handled as single units for association and clustering, since linkage in the cohort was strong. Across around 400 genotyped donors of the cohort, an average of approximately 220,000 unique TCR beta nucleotide sequences per donor were sequenced, and roughly 20% of those sequences were non-productive. General conclusions and limits of the study: Because HLA typing was unavailable for some donors at each locus, only the typed subset was used in association tests. According to a later analysis, parvovirus B19, influenza, CMV and Epstein-Barr virus appeared linked to several top co-occurrence clusters. In vitro tests confirmed that a few of the cytomegalovirus-associated TCR beta chains recognize cytomegalovirus antigens. A later analysis associated about 17,000 TCR beta sequences with specific HLA alleles at a false discovery rate of 0.05. According to the authors, the approach could potentially be generalized to other disease states and immunological phenotypes. Because the 87-base-pair reads could not distinguish some IMGT-functional V segments, including TRBV6-2 and TRBV6-3, those segments were excluded. In the study, 164 TCR beta chains were listed as associated with cytomegalovirus. While some public TCRs were present in many individuals, most TCR sequences turned up only very rarely across donors. In both the original and validation cohorts, the classifier was reported to diagnose cytomegalovirus status with high specificity and sensitivity. A later genetic analysis associated a missense DCLRE1C variant with V-gene and J-gene trimming of TCR beta chains, and an independent cohort replicated the association. A further reported finding was that TCR beta sequences accurately predicted the HLA-A and HLA-B alleles for most subjects in the first cohort. Because counts were too low, approximately 15 rarely observed V segments, including chromosome 9 orphons, were excluded from the earlier analysis of fewer than 650 of the donors. In a later analysis, most CMV-associated TCR beta chains were found to appear HLA-restricted, with HLA associations seemingly driven largely by CMV exposure. In this cohort, only TCR beta chains were sequenced, and detectable features were limited by the absence of alpha or paired-chain data. Strong co-occurrence of HLA alleles, especially DR and DQ, made assigning TCR associations to individual alleles difficult. A later genetic analysis reported fewer N-insertions in productive TCRs among donors in an Asian-associated ancestry cluster than the approximately 700-donor mean. In an earlier analysis of roughly 560 of the donors, most TCR beta V segments were observed in productive rearrangements about 90% or about 30% of the time, broadly matching IMGT annotations. For the cohort, immune exposure information was limited to CMV serostatus. In a later analysis, the rate of TCR association differed among HLA loci, with DRB1 alleles having the most associated TCRs and HLA-C alleles having the fewest. Correlated functional status among segregating V segments might be attributable to linkage disequilibrium, but an unknown experimental factor could not be ruled out. In a later analysis, HLA-associated TCR beta chains were found to be more clonally expanded and to have lower generation probabilities than equally common non-associated chains. A cluster of highly shared sequence variants was judged likely to be a technical artifact of the sequencing pipeline. Roughly uniform sequencing depth across donors was assumed in presence/absence analyses, although this assumption may not hold.

Counted from cysteine to phenylalanine, this CDR3 has 16 amino acids. The DNA shown is the 48-base CDR3, in frame from base 1. The germline V gene (reference sequence) provides CDR1 SGHNT and CDR2 YYREEE. For this chain, trimming is 2 bases at the V end and 7 bases at the J end, and the number of junction bases without a gene match is 11. Sequences were obtained from PBMCs. The chain is encoded by TRBV5-4 joined to TRBJ2-1; TRBD1 agrees with 8 junctional bases. The TCR originated in a man in his forties in good health and CMV-seronegative. The CDR3 has the sequence CASSFQYRGVVNEQFF. The nucleotides are TGTGCCAGCAGCTTCCAGTACAGGGGGGTCGTTAATGAGCAGTTCTTC.